The 21 T cell receptor beta chains in this list originate from one sample, sequenced in a study of cytotoxic CD8 clonotypes in ibrutinib-treated CLL listed by TCRdb under 2021. Preparation of the library involved the immunoSEQ multiplex PCR assay. As stored in TCRdb, this immuneACCESS dataset retains in-frame rearrangements with V and J assigned. A fraction of the clones does not appear; measured against another copy, unresolved V genes explain less than half of the discrepancy, and the remainder lacks a known reason. The sample has 250,000 to 350,000 clones on record, 60% to 80% of them singletons. Jointly, the top ten make up about 5% of the sample. The sample's time point, from its label and the paper: progressive disease on ibrutinib. Sequenced here: PBMCs, sampled at disease progression, from a patient treated with ibrutinib. These receptor sequences come from a human donor with chronic lymphocytic leukemia.

The chain uses TRBV7-2 and TRBJ1-2; maybe TRBD1 (5 bases). V dropped 5 bases and J dropped 7 bases, with 17 bases sitting between them. Germline lookup yields CDR1 SGHTA and CDR2 FQGNSA. CDR3 size: 14 residues. The CDR3 DNA reads as TGTGCCAGCAGCGTTTGGAGGGGAGGTTTTGGCTACACCTTC. It codes for CASSVWRGGFGYTF.

The table lists this clone with a count of one. The chain employs TRBV6-5 and TRBJ2-4; TRBD1 is a possible D gene (5 bases). Germline CDR1 and CDR2: MNHEY and SVGAGI. The CDR3 spans 13 residues. V was clipped by 7 bases and J by 5 bases, with 12 bases between them. DNA of the CDR3: TGTGCCAGCAAGGGGTCGGCTGAAAACATTCAGTACTTC. This encodes CASKGSAENIQYF.

The rearrangement joins TRBV5-6 to TRBJ2-7; the match to TRBD1 covers 7 bases. Losses at the gene ends were 4 bases for V and 1 base for J; bases not matched to a gene: 8. Germline loops: CDR1 SGHDT, CDR2 YYEEEE. The CDR3 runs to 15 residues. The CDR3 nucleotides read TGTGCCAGCAGCCCCGGCAGGGGGTCGTCCTACGAGCAGTACTTC. This encodes CASSPGRGSSYEQYF.

The J gene is TRBJ2-1, the V gene TRBV29-1; possible D gene TRBD2, 5 bases. The CDR3 is made up of 13 amino acids. The V gene's germline CDR1 is SQVTM and CDR2 ANQGSEA. V was shortened by 4 bases and J by 6 bases, with 13 bases between the two germline ends. CDR3 sequence (DNA): TGCAGCGTTGTCGGCGGGTTCCCCAATGAGCAGTTCTTC. It encodes CSVVGGFPNEQFF.

The V call is TRBV7-7, the J call TRBJ2-1; the match to TRBD2 covers 7 bases. Per germline, CDR1 SSHAT and CDR2 FNYEAQ (reference sequence). The CDR3 contains 13 residues. V shed 5 bases, J shed 7 bases, and the junction held 5 bases outside the gene matches. The CDR3, as DNA: TGTGCCAGCAGCGCCGGGACTATAAATGAGCAGTTCTTC. Translating gives CASSAGTINEQFF.

V is TRBV7-9 and J is TRBJ2-5; 11 positions match TRBD1. The junction had 5 bases not matched to a gene; V was cut back by 3 bases and J by 5 bases. Germline assignment: CDR1 SEHNR and CDR2 FQNEAQ (reference sequence). CDR3 length equals 15 residues. CDR3 protein: CASSFPDRGPETQYF. DNA for the CDR3: TGTGCCAGCAGCTTCCCGGACAGGGGGCCCGAGACCCAGTACTTC.

The rearrangement links TRBV29-1 to TRBJ1-2, with a weak D call TRBD1 (5 bases). CDR3 length equals 13 residues. V was cut by 0 bases and J by 7 bases, with 12 bases left in between. Germline CDR1 reads SQVTM; CDR2 reads ANQGSEA. The CDR3 coding sequence is TGCAGCGTTGAAGATCGGGGCTTCGGTGGCTACACCTTC. Translating gives CSVEDRGFGGYTF.

The J gene is TRBJ1-4, the V gene TRBV6-6, with D unclear. The CDR3 is 14 amino acids. Germline V CDR1 and CDR2: MNHNY, SVGAGI (reference sequence). The V end was cut by 5 bases, the J end by 7 bases, with 14 bases between. CDR3 sequence reads: CASSTGSVAEKLFF. CDR3 sequence (DNA): TGTGCCAGCAGTACCGGTTCCGTGGCTGAAAAACTGTTTTTT.

In its sample, this clone was seen a few times. V is TRBV28 and J is TRBJ1-1; TRBD1 might be the D (5 bases). CDR1 is MDHEN and CDR2 is SYDVKM in the germline V gene. V dropped 5 bases and J dropped 8 bases, with 9 bases sitting between them. The CDR3 covers 11 residues. CDR3 in DNA: TGTGCCAGCAGTGGGGCGACAGAAGCTTTCTTT. The encoded protein is CASSGATEAFF.

The chain links TRBV11-2 to TRBJ2-3, with D perhaps TRBD1 or TRBD2 (5 bases each). The germline V gene encodes CDR1 SGHAT and CDR2 FQNNGV. The CDR3 extends over 15 amino acids. V lost 6 bases and J lost 1, with 14 bases in between. The chain's CDR3 is CASRRSGRGTDTQYF. The DNA for the CDR3 is TGTGCCAGCAGGCGATCGGGACGGGGCACAGATACGCAGTATTTT.

The gene calls are TRBV2 and TRBJ2-3; TRBD2 agrees at 7 bases. Germline V gene lookup returns CDR1 SNHLY and CDR2 FYNNEI. The CDR3 consists of 15 residues. With 7 bases clipped from V and 0 bases from J, the junction kept 7 bases outside the gene matches. This chain's CDR3 is CASNRDYQSTDTQYF. Written as DNA, the CDR3 is TGTGCCAGCAATCGGGACTACCAAAGCACAGATACGCAGTATTTT.

This chain links TRBV5-1 with TRBJ1-6; TRBD1 aligns across 7 bases. The CDR3 consists of 13 residues. Germline V lookup: CDR1 SGHRS, CDR2 YFSETQ. Trimming took 5 bases from V and 8 from J; bases not matched to a gene: 4. The DNA of the CDR3 is TGCGCCAGCAGACGTGACAGGGATTCACCCCTCCACTTT. As protein: CASRRDRDSPLHF.

The chain is built from TRBV6-5 and TRBJ2-1; 8 nucleotides agree with TRBD1. In germline, CDR1 is MNHEY, CDR2 SVGAGI. V lost 6 bases to trimming and J lost 4 bases; unmatched junction nucleotides: 8. The CDR3 extends over 15 amino acids. The CDR3 coding sequence is TGTGCCAGCAGCCGTACAGGGGGGCTTTACAATGAGCAGTTCTTC. Encoded protein: CASSRTGGLYNEQFF.

The chain is built from TRBV11-2 and TRBJ1-2, with 8 bases fitting TRBD1. The germline V gene encodes CDR1 SGHAT and CDR2 FQNNGV. V lost 5 bases and J lost 2; bases outside the gene matches: 7. This CDR3 region has 15 residues. CDR3 DNA: TGTGCCAGCAGCATTCAGGGGGCGGGGAACTATGGCTACACCTTC. Amino acid sequence: CASSIQGAGNYGYTF.

This clone has only a few counts. The sample holds other DNA sequences that translate to the same CDR3. The chain joins TRBV4-1 to TRBJ2-7; 9 bases line up with TRBD1. This CDR3 has 16 amino acids. The J segment lost 3 bases and the V segment lost 0 bases, leaving 6 bases of the junction unmatched. Germline V gives CDR1 MGHRA, CDR2 YSYEKL. The CDR3 DNA reads as TGCGCCAGCAGCCAAGATCTGGGGACAGGGAGCTACGAGCAGTACTTC. Protein: CASSQDLGTGSYEQYF.

The CDR3 loop is CASSTGGGTDTQYF. Here the CDR3 DNA reads TGTGCCAGCAGCACAGGGGGGGGCACAGATACGCAGTATTTT. The V and J genes are TRBV7-3 and TRBJ2-3, with D maybe TRBD1 (8 bases). This CDR3 comprises 14 residues. The germline V and J ends were trimmed by 5 bases and 1 base, with 10 bases remaining between them. Germline values: CDR1 SGHTA, CDR2 FQGTGA.

The chain uses TRBV6-1 and TRBJ2-7; 8 nucleotides align to TRBD1. Germline CDR1 MNHNS, CDR2 SASEGT. This CDR3 region has 14 residues. V gave up 5 bases and J gave up 4 bases; unmatched junction bases: 7. CDR3 in amino acids: CASSTDRGLYEQYF. As DNA, the CDR3 is TGTGCCAGCAGTACTGACAGGGGCCTTTACGAGCAGTACTTC.

The chain carries TRBV5-1 and TRBJ2-3; the D gene is possibly TRBD2 (6 bases). The ends were cut back, 4 bases at V and 0 bases at J, with 9 bases in the middle. The germline V gene encodes CDR1 SGHRS and CDR2 YFSETQ. The CDR3 contains 14 residues. This CDR3 reads CASSLLASTDTQYF. The CDR3 coding sequence is TGCGCCAGCAGCCTACTAGCTAGCACAGATACGCAGTATTTT.

This chain connects TRBV9 to TRBJ1-2; D is perhaps TRBD1 (5 bases). V was pared by 0 bases and J by 4 bases, with 13 bases between. The CDR3 has 15 amino acids. In germline, CDR1 is SGDLS, CDR2 YYNGEE. CDR3 loop: CASSVASRAGYGYTF. CDR3 DNA: TGTGCCAGCAGCGTAGCTTCCAGGGCGGGCTATGGCTACACCTTC.

The chain is built from TRBV9 and TRBJ2-3, with D unclear. Trimming pared 3 bases from V and 0 bases from J, leaving 14 bases between. Germline loops: CDR1 SGDLS, CDR2 YYNGEE. This CDR3 has 16 amino acids. The CDR3 DNA follows: TGTGCCAGCAGCGACCTGACGCTCCGTAGCACAGATACGCAGTATTTT. Amino acid sequence: CASSDLTLRSTDTQYF.

The chain recombines TRBV19 with TRBJ2-4; D might be TRBD1 (7 bases). The germline gives CDR1 LNHDA, CDR2 SQIVND (reference sequence). The V end was cut by 3 bases, the J end by 8 bases, with 14 bases between. This CDR3 spans 14 amino acids. The CDR3 nucleotides read TGTGCCAGTAGTATGGGGGGACAGCGGGACATTCAGTACTTC. The encoded protein is CASSMGGQRDIQYF.